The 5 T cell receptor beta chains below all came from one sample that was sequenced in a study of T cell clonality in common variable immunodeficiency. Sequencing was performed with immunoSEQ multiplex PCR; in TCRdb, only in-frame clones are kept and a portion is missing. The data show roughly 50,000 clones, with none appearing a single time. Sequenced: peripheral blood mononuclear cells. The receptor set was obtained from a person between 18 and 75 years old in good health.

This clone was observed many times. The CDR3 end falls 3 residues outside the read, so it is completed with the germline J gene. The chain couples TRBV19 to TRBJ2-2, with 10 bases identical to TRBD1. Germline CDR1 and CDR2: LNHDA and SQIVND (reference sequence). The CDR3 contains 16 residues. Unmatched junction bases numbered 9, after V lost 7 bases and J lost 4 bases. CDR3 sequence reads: CASKGDRGWGTGELFF. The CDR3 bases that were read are TGTGCCAGTAAAGGGGACAGGGGTTGGGGCACCGGGGAG. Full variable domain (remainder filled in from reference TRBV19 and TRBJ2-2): DGGITQSPKYLFRKEGQNVTLSCEQNLNHDAMYWYRQDPGQGLRLIYYSQIVNDFQKGDIAEGYSVSREKKESFPLTVTSAQKNPTAFYLCASKGDRGWGTGELFFGEGSRLTVL.

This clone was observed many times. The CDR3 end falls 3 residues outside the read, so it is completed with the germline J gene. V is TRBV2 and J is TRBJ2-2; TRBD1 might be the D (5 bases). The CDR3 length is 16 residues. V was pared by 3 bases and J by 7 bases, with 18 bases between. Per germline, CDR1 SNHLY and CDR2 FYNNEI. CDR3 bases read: TGTGCCAGCAGTGAGATAGGGGCCTTCTACGTCGGGGAG. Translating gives CASSEIGAFYVGE. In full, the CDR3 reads CASSEIGAFYVGELFF.

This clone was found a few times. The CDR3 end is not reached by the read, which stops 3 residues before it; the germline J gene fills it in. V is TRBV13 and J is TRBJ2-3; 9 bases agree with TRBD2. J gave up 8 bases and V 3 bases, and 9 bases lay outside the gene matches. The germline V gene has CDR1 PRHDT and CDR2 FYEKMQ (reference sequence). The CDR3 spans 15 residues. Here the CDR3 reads CASSFWTSDEGTQYF. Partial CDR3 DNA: TGTGCCAGCAGCTTCTGGACTAGCGACGAAGGTACG.

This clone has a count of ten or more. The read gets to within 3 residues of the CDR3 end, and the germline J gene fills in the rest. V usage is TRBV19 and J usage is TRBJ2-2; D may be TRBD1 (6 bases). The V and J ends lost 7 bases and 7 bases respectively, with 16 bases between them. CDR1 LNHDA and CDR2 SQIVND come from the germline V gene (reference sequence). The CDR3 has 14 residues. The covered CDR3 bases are TGTGCCAGTACCGCACAGGGTGAGGACGGGGAG. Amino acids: CASTAQGEDGE. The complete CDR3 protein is CASTAQGEDGELFF.

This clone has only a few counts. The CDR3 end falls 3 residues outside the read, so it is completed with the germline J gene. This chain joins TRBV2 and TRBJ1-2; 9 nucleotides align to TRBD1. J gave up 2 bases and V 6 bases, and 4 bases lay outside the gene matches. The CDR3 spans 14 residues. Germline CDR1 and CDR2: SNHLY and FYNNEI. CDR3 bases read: TGTGCCAGCAGCCGCGGGACAGGGAACTATGGC. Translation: CASSRGTGNYG. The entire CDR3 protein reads CASSRGTGNYGYTF.